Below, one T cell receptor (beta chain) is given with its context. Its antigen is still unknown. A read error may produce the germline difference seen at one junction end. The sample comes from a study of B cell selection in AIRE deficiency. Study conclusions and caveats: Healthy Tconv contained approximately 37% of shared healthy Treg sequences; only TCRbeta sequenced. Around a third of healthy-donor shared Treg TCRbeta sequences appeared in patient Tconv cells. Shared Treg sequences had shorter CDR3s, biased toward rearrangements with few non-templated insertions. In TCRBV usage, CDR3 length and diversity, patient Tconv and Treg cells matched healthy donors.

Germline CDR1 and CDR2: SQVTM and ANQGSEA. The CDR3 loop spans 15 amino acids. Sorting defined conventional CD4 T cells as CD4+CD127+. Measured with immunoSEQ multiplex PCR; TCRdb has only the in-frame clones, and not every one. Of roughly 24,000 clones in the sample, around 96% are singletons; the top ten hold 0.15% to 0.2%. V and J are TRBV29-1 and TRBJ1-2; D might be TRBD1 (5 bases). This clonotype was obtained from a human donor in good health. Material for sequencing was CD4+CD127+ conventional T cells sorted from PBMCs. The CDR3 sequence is CSVEVTGHVTSGHTF. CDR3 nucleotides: TGCAGCGTTGAAGTGACGGGGCACGTAACTTCTGGCCACACCTTC.